This T cell receptor (beta chain) came from a study of CD8 T cells in ankylosing spondylitis. About this clonotype: What it binds is unknown.

Per the germline V gene, CDR1 is SGHVS and CDR2 is FQNEAQ. V shed 4 bases and J shed 6 bases, with 15 bases lying between them. CDR3 size: 14 residues. General study results and limits: Earlier authors reported some of these motif variants in reactive arthritis synovial fluid and blood. Significant enrichment of disease-linked clones was reported in matched ankylosing spondylitis synovial fluid. A TCR beta motif made of about 8 highly homologous variants seemed typical of ankylosing spondylitis blood.

TCRdb reanalysed the 5' RACE reads using MiXCR and keeps one entry per CDR3 protein. The top ten clones hold roughly a fifth of a sample with more than 600,000 distinct CDR3 sequences, 15% to 20% of them seen once. This clonotype was sampled from a male donor with ankylosing spondylitis. The chain links TRBV7-8 to TRBJ1-2; D unresolved. Sequenced input: blood, either unsorted or a sorted T cell fraction (not recorded which). DNA of the CDR3: TGTGCCAGCAGCTCAGGACCCCAGCTGGATGGCTACACCTTC. This gives the protein CASSSGPQLDGYTF.